Shown below are 31 T cell receptor beta chains from a single sample sequenced in a study of blood T cell repertoires in COVID-19. Generated by immunoSEQ multiplex PCR, the TCRdb table keeps only in-frame clones and is missing some. The profile shows more than 200,000 clones, around 86% of them singletons. The specimen was PBMCs or T cells enriched from blood (not recorded which). These receptors originate from a man younger than 40 in a cohort exposed to, infected with or recovered from COVID-19 (not recorded which).

The chain joins TRBV28 to TRBJ1-1; the D gene is possibly TRBD1 (5 bases). CDR3 length equals 14 residues. CDR1 MDHEN and CDR2 SYDVKM come from the germline V gene. V shed 7 bases and J shed 1 base, with 13 bases lying between them. DNA for the CDR3: TGTGCCAGCACCGCGGGGCAGGGGAACACTGAAGCTTTCTTT. This translates into CASTAGQGNTEAFF.

The chain recombines TRBV3-1 (or the pseudogene TRBV3-2) with TRBJ1-4, with 7 bases lining up with TRBD1. The CDR3 spans 17 residues. Germline lookup yields CDR1 LGHDT and CDR2 YNNKEL (reference sequence). V was clipped by 3 bases and J by 4 bases; unmatched bases: 11. The CDR3: CASSHSSSGQYNEKLFF. The DNA of the CDR3 is TGTGCCAGCAGCCACTCTTCATCGGGACAGTATAATGAAAAACTGTTTTTT.

The gene calls are TRBV28 and TRBJ1-1; D is unresolved. From germline, CDR1 is MDHEN and CDR2 SYDVKM. CDR3 length: 15 residues. The V and J ends lost 7 bases and 1 base respectively, with 16 bases between them. CDR3 loop: CASTLLASRNTEAFF. The CDR3 DNA reads as TGTGCCAGCACCCTGCTGGCCTCAAGGAACACTGAAGCTTTCTTT.

This chain links TRBV5-4 with TRBJ2-3, with TRBD2 matching 9 bases. The CDR3 has 19 amino acids. Germline lookup yields CDR1 SGHNT and CDR2 YYREEE (reference sequence). Trimming cost V 6 bases and J 0 bases; bases outside gene matches: 17. Here the CDR3 DNA reads TGTGCCAGCACCAGTAACGGGCCTAGCGGGGCCCTTAGCACAGATACGCAGTATTTT. Its protein is CASTSNGPSGALSTDTQYF.

The CDR3 reads CAISEHIADTGELFF. CDR3 coding DNA: TGTGCCATCAGTGAGCATATAGCGGACACCGGGGAGCTGTTTTTT. The chain links TRBV10-3 to TRBJ2-2; weak D call: TRBD2 (6 bases). V was trimmed by 2 bases and J by 3 bases, leaving 10 bases between them. The CDR3 is 15 residues long. Germline V gene lookup returns CDR1 ENHRY and CDR2 SYGVKD.

The chain has TRBV5-1 and TRBJ2-4; D unclear. The ends were cut back, 0 bases at V and 0 bases at J, with 7 bases in the middle. The CDR3 spans 15 residues. Looked up from germline, CDR1 is SGHRS and CDR2 is YFSETQ. The CDR3 region is CASSLERLAKNIQYF. The CDR3 nucleotides read TGCGCCAGCAGCTTGGAACGGTTAGCCAAAAACATTCAGTACTTC. The full variable domain, its missing parts supplied by reference TRBV5-1 and TRBJ2-4, is KAGVTQTPRYLIKTRGQQVTLSCSPISGHRSVSWYQQTPGQGLQFLFEYFSETQRNKGNFPGRFSGRQFSNSRSEMNVSTLELGDSALYLCASSLERLAKNIQYFGAGTRLSVL.

This chain joins TRBV4-2 and TRBJ2-7; weak D call: TRBD2 (6 bases). The germline CDR1 and CDR2 sequences are LGHNA and YNFKEQ. The V end was cut by 6 bases, the J end by 4 bases, with 13 bases between. The CDR3 is 13 amino acids. The CDR3 loop reads CASRGGGAYEQYF. The CDR3 nucleotides are TGTGCCAGCAGGGGAGGCGGGGCTTACGAGCAGTACTTC.

The chain employs TRBV28 and TRBJ2-2; D is possibly TRBD2 (6 bases). Germline V gene data show CDR1 as MDHEN and CDR2 as SYDVKM. The V end lost 7 bases, the J end lost 7 bases, and 10 bases lay between the germline ends. The CDR3 contains 12 residues. CDR3 in amino acids: CASTKAGGELFF. The CDR3 DNA follows: TGTGCCAGCACCAAAGCGGGCGGGGAGCTGTTTTTT. Full variable domain (rest looked up from reference TRBV28 and TRBJ2-2): DVKVTQSSRYLVKRTGEKVFLECVQDMDHENMFWYRQDPGLGLRLIYFSYDVKMKEKGDIPEGYSVSREKKERFSLILESASTNQTSMYLCASTKAGGELFFGEGSRLTVL.

Comments on this clone: A read error may produce the germline difference seen at one junction end. J is TRBJ2-2 and V is TRBV5-1; D gene uncertain. Germline V gives CDR1 SGHRS, CDR2 YFSETQ. The length of the CDR3 is 15 residues. CDR3 amino acids: CASGLGSQNTGELFF. CDR3 DNA: TGCGCCAGCGGCTTGGGTAGTCAAAACACCGGGGAGCTGTTTTTT.

The J gene is TRBJ2-7, the V gene TRBV2; the D gene is possibly TRBD1 (5 bases). The germline CDR1 and CDR2 sequences are SNHLY and FYNNEI. V gave up 4 bases and J gave up 6 bases, with 16 bases separating them. This CDR3 region has 14 residues. CDR3 region: CASSVLQAPAEQYF. The CDR3 region has the DNA TGTGCCAGCAGTGTGCTACAGGCTCCGGCCGAGCAGTACTTC.

The chain recombines TRBV9 with TRBJ2-1, with TRBD2 matching over 10 bases. Trimming removed 1 base from V and 5 bases from J; junction bases left unmatched: 6. In germline, CDR1 is SGDLS, CDR2 YYNGEE. This CDR3 comprises 16 residues. The CDR3 spells CASSVRSGRADNEQFF. The CDR3, as DNA: TGTGCCAGCAGCGTAAGGAGCGGGAGGGCCGACAATGAGCAGTTCTTC.

This chain joins TRBV19 and TRBJ2-3; 8 bases are shared with TRBD2. The V segment lost 1 base and the J segment 11 bases; nucleotides outside the gene matches: 11. The germline V gene has CDR1 LNHDA and CDR2 SQIVND (reference sequence). This CDR3 spans 15 amino acids. The DNA for the CDR3 is TGTGCCAGTAGTATAGCAGCGGGAGAACGGGGAAGGCAGTATTTT. Protein: CASSIAAGERGRQYF.

This clone occurred once. Just one base apart from a much larger clone, this may be a read error. The chain is built from TRBV7-9 and TRBJ2-7, with 13 bases fitting TRBD2. This CDR3 spans 15 amino acids. J lost 1 base, V lost 5 bases, and 2 bases had no gene match. Germline V gene data show CDR1 as SEHNR and CDR2 as FQNEAQ (reference sequence). CDR3: CASSQGLAGSYEQYF. CDR3 in DNA: TGTGCCAGCAGCCAGGGACTAGCGGGATCCTACGAGCAGTACTTC.

CDR3 DNA sequence: TGTGCCAGCTCGCGGACAGGGAGGACTGAAGCTTTCTTT. This gives the protein CASSRTGRTEAFF. V gene TRBV18 combines with J gene TRBJ1-1; the match to TRBD1 covers 8 bases. The V and J ends lost 6 bases and 5 bases, in that order; junction bases with no gene match: 5. Per germline, CDR1 KGHSH and CDR2 LQKENI. CDR3 size: 13 residues. Looking up the rest from reference TRBV18 and TRBJ1-1 gives the full variable domain: NAGVMQNPRHLVRRRGQEARLRCSPMKGHSHVYWYRQLPEEGLKFMVYLQKENIIDESGMPKERFSAEFPKEGPSILRIQQVVRGDSAAYFCASSRTGRTEAFFGQGTRLTVV.

The CDR3 loop reads CASSPRSGNTEAFF. For the CDR3, the DNA is TGTGCCAGCAGCCCGCGGTCCGGCAACACTGAAGCTTTCTTT. The chain is built from TRBV7-9 and TRBJ1-1, with D unclear. Trimming pared 5 bases from V and 2 bases from J, leaving 12 bases between. Germline CDR1 SEHNR, CDR2 FQNEAQ (reference sequence). The CDR3 runs 14 residues.

The chain joins TRBV27 to TRBJ2-1, with TRBD1 as a possible D gene (6 bases). V was cut by 3 bases and J by 6 bases, with 12 bases left in between. Germline V gene lookup returns CDR1 MNHEY and CDR2 SMNVEV (reference sequence). The CDR3 loop spans 14 amino acids. The CDR3 DNA reads TGTGCCAGCAGTTTTGCACAGGGCAGCAATGAGCAGTTCTTC. Translation gives CASSFAQGSNEQFF.

This sequence joins TRBV5-8 and TRBJ1-4; D unresolved. CDR3 length: 17 residues. Trimming removed 2 bases from V and 0 bases from J, with 14 bases in between. Germline CDR1 SGHTS, CDR2 YDEGEE. The CDR3 loop reads CASSFGQVISTNEKLFF. CDR3 nucleotide sequence: TGTGCCAGCAGCTTCGGCCAGGTGATTTCAACTAATGAAAAACTGTTTTTT.

This clone was found once. The chain couples TRBV5-8 to TRBJ1-5; D ambiguous. Germline V gene data show CDR1 as SGHTS and CDR2 as YDEGEE. This CDR3 contains 9 residues. The germline V and J ends were trimmed by 9 bases and 9 bases, with 7 bases remaining between them. The CDR3 loop reads CATTGPQHF. The CDR3 DNA reads as TGTGCCACTACCGGGCCCCAGCATTTT. Filled out from reference TRBV5-8 and TRBJ1-5, the complete variable domain reads EAGVTQSPTHLIKTRGQQATLRCSPISGHTSVYWYQQALGLGLQFLLWYDEGEERNRGNFPPRFSGRQFPNYSSELNVNALELEDSALYLCATTGPQHFGDGTRLSIL.

The chain employs TRBV11-2 and TRBJ2-1, with 11 bases matching TRBD2. With V trimmed by 5 bases and J by 9 bases, 12 bases remained unmatched. The CDR3 contains 16 residues. The germline CDR1 and CDR2 sequences are SGHAT and FQNNGV. CDR3 in amino acids: CASSRSTSGSRGEQFF. DNA of the CDR3: TGTGCCAGCAGCAGGAGTACTAGCGGGAGTCGGGGTGAGCAGTTCTTC.

The rearrangement joins TRBV7-6 to TRBJ1-1; the match to TRBD1 covers 11 bases. CDR3 size: 15 residues. Per the germline V gene, CDR1 is SGHVS and CDR2 is FNYEAQ. After removal of 5 bases from V and 5 bases from J, the junction contained 7 bases not matched to a gene. This CDR3 reads CASSGTGGGGTEAFF. DNA of the CDR3: TGTGCCAGCAGCGGGACAGGGGGTGGGGGGACTGAAGCTTTCTTT.

The rearrangement joins TRBV4-1 to TRBJ1-1; 9 nucleotides agree with TRBD1. CDR1 is MGHRA and CDR2 is YSYEKL in the germline V gene. The CDR3 runs to 13 residues. V was pared by 6 bases and J by 3 bases, with 2 bases of the junction left unmatched. DNA for the CDR3: TGCGCCAGCAGTAGACAGGGGGACACTGAAGCTTTCTTT. Its translation is CASSRQGDTEAFF.

This clone is a singleton in its sample. This chain links TRBV28 with TRBJ2-7; 9 bases line up with TRBD1. CDR3 length: 13 amino acids. Trimming took 8 bases from V and 4 from J; bases not matched to a gene: 6. Germline V lookup: CDR1 MDHEN, CDR2 SYDVKM. CDR3 nucleotides: TGTGCCAGCCTGGGACAGGGAGATTACGAGCAGTACTTC. Translation: CASLGQGDYEQYF.

This clone was observed at least ten times. This chain uses TRBV27 with TRBJ1-4; TRBD1 aligns across 9 bases. V gave up 10 bases and J gave up 11 bases; unmatched junction bases: 11. Germline lookup yields CDR1 MNHEY and CDR2 SMNVEV (reference sequence). The CDR3 spans 13 residues. The CDR3 bases are TGTGCCACCCGGACAGGGGAGTCTGGGAAACTGTTTTTT. Protein sequence: CATRTGESGKLFF. Looking up the rest from reference TRBV27 and TRBJ1-4 gives the full variable domain: EAQVTQNPRYLITVTGKKLTVTCSQNMNHEYMSWYRQDPGLGLRQIYYSMNVEVTDKGDVPEGYKVSRKEKRNFPLILESPSPNQTSLYFCATRTGESGKLFFGSGTQLSVL.

This sequence joins TRBV6-5 and TRBJ1-6; 8 nucleotides line up with TRBD1. V was clipped by 6 bases and J by 6 bases; unmatched bases: 7. Germline CDR1 MNHEY, CDR2 SVGAGI. This CDR3 has 15 amino acids. Written as DNA, the CDR3 is TGTGCCAGCAGAAAGTCCGACAGGGGTAATTCACCCCTCCACTTT. The encoded protein is CASRKSDRGNSPLHF.

The V and J genes are TRBV12-3 or TRBV12-4 and TRBJ1-5; no clear D gene. This CDR3 is 13 amino acids long. Trimming pared 8 bases from V and 4 bases from J, leaving 12 bases between. CDR3 protein: CASLTSRNQPQHF. DNA of the CDR3: TGTGCCAGCCTTACGAGTCGTAATCAGCCCCAGCATTTT.

In its sample, this clone was seen once. Distinct nucleotide sequences in the sample also encode this CDR3. The chain carries TRBV9 and TRBJ2-5, with TRBD2 matching 11 bases. Unmatched junction bases numbered 6, after V lost 0 bases and J lost 5 bases. The V gene's germline CDR1 is SGDLS and CDR2 YYNGEE. The CDR3 extends over 16 amino acids. In DNA form, the CDR3 reads TGTGCCAGCAGCGTAGGAACTAGCGGGAGAGGGGAGACCCAGTACTTC. The encoded protein is CASSVGTSGRGETQYF.

The V call is TRBV9, the J call TRBJ2-1, with 7 bases lining up with TRBD1. V trimming: 0 bases; J trimming: 5 bases; junction bases outside the gene matches: 8. Germline CDR1 and CDR2: SGDLS and YYNGEE. The CDR3 spans 16 residues. The CDR3 bases are TGTGCCAGCAGCGTAGAAGGGGGCCGGTTCCACAATGAGCAGTTCTTC. Encoded protein: CASSVEGGRFHNEQFF.

This chain connects TRBV28 to TRBJ2-2; no definite D call. This CDR3 spans 16 amino acids. The germline V gene has CDR1 MDHEN and CDR2 SYDVKM. Trimming took off 5 bases at V and 3 bases at J, with 16 bases between the two ends. The CDR3 nucleotides read TGTGCCAGCAGTCCGTTCCTGACTCGATACACCGGGGAGCTGTTTTTT. Translated, it gives CASSPFLTRYTGELFF.

The chain recombines TRBV27 with TRBJ1-2; perhaps TRBD1 as D (6 bases). V lost 4 bases and J 8 bases, leaving 20 bases between the germline ends. This CDR3 has 15 residues. Germline CDR1 and CDR2: MNHEY and SMNVEV (reference sequence). The CDR3 protein is CASSSEAGTLRGYTF. Written as DNA, the CDR3 is TGTGCCAGCAGTTCCGAGGCCGGGACATTAAGGGGCTACACCTTC.

This clone was recorded only once. This chain links TRBV28 with TRBJ2-5; 10 bases agree with TRBD2. Germline V gene lookup returns CDR1 MDHEN and CDR2 SYDVKM. With 6 bases clipped from V and 1 base from J, the junction kept 8 bases outside the gene matches. This CDR3 is 16 amino acids long. The CDR3 bases are TGTGCCAGCAGAGGCGGACTAGCGGACCTCCAAGAGACCCAGTACTTC. It yields the protein CASRGGLADLQETQYF.

V is TRBV28 and J is TRBJ1-5; no firm D call. Germline V gene lookup returns CDR1 MDHEN and CDR2 SYDVKM. Trimming removed 3 bases from V and 0 bases from J, with 15 bases in between. The CDR3 runs to 17 residues. CDR3 sequence reads: CASSLSPGGDSNQPQHF. CDR3 in DNA: TGTGCCAGCAGTTTGTCGCCAGGCGGGGATAGCAATCAGCCCCAGCATTTT. The variable domain in full, completed from reference TRBV28 and TRBJ1-5, reads DVKVTQSSRYLVKRTGEKVFLECVQDMDHENMFWYRQDPGLGLRLIYFSYDVKMKEKGDIPEGYSVSREKKERFSLILESASTNQTSMYLCASSLSPGGDSNQPQHFGDGTRLSIL.